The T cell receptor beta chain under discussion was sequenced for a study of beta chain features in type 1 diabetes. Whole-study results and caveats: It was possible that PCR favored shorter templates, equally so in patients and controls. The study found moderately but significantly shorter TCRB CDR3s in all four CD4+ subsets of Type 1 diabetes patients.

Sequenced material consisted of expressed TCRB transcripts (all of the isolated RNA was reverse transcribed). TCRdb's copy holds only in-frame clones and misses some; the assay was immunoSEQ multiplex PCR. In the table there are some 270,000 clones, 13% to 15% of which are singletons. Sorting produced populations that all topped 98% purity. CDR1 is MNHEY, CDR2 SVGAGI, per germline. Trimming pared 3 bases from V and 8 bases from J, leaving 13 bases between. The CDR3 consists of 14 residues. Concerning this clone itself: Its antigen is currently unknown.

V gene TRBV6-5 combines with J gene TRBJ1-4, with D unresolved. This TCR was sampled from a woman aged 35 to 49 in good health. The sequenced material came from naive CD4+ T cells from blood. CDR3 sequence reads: CASSYIGELEKLFF. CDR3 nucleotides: TGTGCCAGCAGTTATATTGGAGAGCTGGAAAAACTGTTTTTT.